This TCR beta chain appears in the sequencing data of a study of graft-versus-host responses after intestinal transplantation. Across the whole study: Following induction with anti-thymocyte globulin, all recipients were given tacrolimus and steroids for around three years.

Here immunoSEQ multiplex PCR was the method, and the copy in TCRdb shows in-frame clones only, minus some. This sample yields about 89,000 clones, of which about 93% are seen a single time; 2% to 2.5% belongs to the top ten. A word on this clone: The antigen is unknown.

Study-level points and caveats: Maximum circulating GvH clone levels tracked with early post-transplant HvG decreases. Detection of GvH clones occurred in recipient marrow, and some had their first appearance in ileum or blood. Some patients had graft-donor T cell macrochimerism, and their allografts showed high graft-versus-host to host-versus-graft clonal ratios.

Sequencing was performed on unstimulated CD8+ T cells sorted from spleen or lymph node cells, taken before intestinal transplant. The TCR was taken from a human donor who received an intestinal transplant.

CDR3 DNA sequence: TGCGCCAGCAGCCAAGAGAAGGGGGGGCGCACAGATACGCAGTATTTT. Its translation is CASSQEKGGRTDTQYF. The V gene is TRBV4-3, the J gene TRBJ2-3; maybe TRBD2 (7 bases). The ends were cut back, 0 bases at V and 1 base at J, with 11 bases in the middle. The CDR3 covers 16 residues. CDR1 is LGHNA, CDR2 YSLEER, per germline.